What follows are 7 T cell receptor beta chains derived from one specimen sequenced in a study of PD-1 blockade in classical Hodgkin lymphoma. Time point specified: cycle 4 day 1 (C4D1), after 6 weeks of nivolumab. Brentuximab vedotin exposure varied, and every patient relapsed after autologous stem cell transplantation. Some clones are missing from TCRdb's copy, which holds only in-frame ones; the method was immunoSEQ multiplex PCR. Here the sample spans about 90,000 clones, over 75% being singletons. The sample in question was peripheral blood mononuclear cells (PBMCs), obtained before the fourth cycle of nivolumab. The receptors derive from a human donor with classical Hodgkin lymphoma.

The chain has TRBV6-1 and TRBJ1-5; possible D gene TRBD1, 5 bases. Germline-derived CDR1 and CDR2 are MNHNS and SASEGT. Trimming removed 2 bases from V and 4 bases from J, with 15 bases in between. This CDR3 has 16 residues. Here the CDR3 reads CASSEWAPGINQPQHF. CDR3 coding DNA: TGTGCCAGCAGTGAATGGGCGCCAGGGATTAATCAGCCCCAGCATTTT.

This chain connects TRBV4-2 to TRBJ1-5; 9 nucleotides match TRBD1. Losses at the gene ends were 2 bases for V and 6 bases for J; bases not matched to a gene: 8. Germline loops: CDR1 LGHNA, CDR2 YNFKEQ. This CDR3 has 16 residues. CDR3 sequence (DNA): TGTGCCAGCAGCCAACCCGACAGGGGGACTGGTCAGCCCCAGCATTTT. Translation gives CASSQPDRGTGQPQHF.

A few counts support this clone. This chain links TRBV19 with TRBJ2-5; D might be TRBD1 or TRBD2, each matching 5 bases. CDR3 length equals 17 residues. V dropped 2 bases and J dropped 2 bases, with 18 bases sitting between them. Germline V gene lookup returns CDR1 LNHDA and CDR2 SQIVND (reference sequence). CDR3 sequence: CASSISYRGLGQETQYF. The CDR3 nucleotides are TGTGCCAGTAGTATAAGTTATCGGGGCTTGGGACAAGAGACCCAGTACTTC.

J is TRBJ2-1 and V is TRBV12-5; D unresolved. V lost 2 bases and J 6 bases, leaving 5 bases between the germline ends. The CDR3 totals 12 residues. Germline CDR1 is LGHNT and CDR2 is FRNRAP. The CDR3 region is CASGLSVNEQFF. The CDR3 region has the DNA TGTGCTAGTGGTTTGTCGGTCAATGAGCAGTTCTTC.

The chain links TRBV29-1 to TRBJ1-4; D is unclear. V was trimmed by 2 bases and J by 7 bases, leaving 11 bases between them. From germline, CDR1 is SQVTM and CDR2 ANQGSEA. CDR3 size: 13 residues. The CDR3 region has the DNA TGCAGCGTTGAATTGGTGGACCCTGAAAAACTGTTTTTT. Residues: CSVELVDPEKLFF.

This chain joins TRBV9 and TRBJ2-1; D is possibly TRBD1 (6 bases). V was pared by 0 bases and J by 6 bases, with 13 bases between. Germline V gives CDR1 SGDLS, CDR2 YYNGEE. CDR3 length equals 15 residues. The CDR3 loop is CASSVVAGDLNEQFF. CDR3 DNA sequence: TGTGCCAGCAGCGTAGTGGCAGGGGATCTCAATGAGCAGTTCTTC.

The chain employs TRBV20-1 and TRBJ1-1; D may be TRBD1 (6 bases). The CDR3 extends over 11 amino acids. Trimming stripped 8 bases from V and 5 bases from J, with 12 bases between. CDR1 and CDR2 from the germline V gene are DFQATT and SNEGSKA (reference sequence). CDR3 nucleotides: TGCAGTCCTTCCAGGGGTACTGAAGCTTTCTTT. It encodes CSPSRGTEAFF.